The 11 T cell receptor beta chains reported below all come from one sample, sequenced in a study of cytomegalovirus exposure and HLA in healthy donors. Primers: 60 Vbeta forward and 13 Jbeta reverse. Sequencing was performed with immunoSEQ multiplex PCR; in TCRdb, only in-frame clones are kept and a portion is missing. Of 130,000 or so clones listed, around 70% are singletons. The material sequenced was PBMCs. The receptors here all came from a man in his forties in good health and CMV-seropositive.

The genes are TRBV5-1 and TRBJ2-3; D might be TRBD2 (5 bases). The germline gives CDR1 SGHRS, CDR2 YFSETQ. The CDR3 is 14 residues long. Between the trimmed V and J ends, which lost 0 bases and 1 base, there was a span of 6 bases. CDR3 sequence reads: CASSLGTRTDTQYF. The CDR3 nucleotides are TGCGCCAGCAGCTTGGGGACTCGCACAGATACGCAGTATTTT.

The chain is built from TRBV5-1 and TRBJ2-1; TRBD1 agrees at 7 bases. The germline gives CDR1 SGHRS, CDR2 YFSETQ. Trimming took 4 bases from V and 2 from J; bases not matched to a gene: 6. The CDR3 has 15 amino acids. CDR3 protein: CASSVRTGAYNEQFF. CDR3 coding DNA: TGCGCCAGCAGCGTTCGGACAGGAGCCTACAATGAGCAGTTCTTC.

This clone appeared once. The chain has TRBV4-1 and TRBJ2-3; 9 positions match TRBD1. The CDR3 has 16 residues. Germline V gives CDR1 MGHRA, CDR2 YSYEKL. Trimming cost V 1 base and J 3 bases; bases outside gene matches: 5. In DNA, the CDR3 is TGCGCCAGCAGCCAAGCCCGGGGACAGGGTACAGATACGCAGTATTTT. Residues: CASSQARGQGTDTQYF.

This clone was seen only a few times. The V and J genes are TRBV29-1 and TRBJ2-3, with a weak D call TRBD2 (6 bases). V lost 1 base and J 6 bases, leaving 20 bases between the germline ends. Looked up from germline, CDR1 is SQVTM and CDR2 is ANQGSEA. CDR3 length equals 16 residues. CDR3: CSVEAAAGPGGDTQYF. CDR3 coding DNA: TGCAGCGTTGAAGCCGCGGCAGGCCCTGGGGGGGATACGCAGTATTTT.

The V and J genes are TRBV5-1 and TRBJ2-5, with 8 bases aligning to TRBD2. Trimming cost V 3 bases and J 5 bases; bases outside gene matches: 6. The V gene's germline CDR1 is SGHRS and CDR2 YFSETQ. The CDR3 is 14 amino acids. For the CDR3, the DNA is TGCGCCAGCAGCTCCCAGCGGGGGAGGGAGACCCAGTACTTC. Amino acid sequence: CASSSQRGRETQYF.

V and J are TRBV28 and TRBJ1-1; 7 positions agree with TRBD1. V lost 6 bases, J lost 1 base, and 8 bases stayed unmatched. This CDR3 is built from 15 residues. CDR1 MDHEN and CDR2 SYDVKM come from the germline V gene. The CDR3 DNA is TGTGCCAGCAGACAGGTAGGGGGCAAGAACACTGAAGCTTTCTTT. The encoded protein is CASRQVGGKNTEAFF.

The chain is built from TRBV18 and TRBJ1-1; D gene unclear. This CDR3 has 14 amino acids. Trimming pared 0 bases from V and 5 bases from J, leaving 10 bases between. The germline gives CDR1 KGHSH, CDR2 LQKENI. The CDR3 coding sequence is TGTGCCAGCTCACCACCGAGGGAGTTTACTGAAGCTTTCTTT. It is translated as CASSPPREFTEAFF.

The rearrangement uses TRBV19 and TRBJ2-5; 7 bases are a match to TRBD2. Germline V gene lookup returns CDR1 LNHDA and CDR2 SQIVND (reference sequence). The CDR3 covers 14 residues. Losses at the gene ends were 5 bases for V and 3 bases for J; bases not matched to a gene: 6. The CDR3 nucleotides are TGTGCCAGTAGTGCCAGCGGGGCTAAAGAGACCCAGTACTTC. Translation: CASSASGAKETQYF.

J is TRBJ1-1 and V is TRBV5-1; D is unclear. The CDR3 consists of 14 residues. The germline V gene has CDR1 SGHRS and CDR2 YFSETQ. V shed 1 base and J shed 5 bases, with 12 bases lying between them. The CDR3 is CASSLYREGTEAFF. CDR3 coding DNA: TGCGCCAGCAGCTTGTACCGGGAAGGGACTGAAGCTTTCTTT.

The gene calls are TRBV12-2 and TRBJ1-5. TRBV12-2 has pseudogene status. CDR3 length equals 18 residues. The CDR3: CASRLARSLKISNQPQHF. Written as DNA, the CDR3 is TGTGCAAGTCGCTTAGCGCGTTCTTTGAAAATTAGCAATCAGCCCCAGCATTTT.

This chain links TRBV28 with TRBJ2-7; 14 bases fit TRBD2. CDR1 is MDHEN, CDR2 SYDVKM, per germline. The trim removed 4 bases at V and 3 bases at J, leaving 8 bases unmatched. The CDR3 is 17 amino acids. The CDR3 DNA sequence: TGTGCCAGCAGTTATAGTGCGGGGACTAGCGGGAGCTACGAGCAGTACTTC. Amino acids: CASSYSAGTSGSYEQYF.